This is a list of T cell receptor beta chains from one sample in a study of TIL therapy for anti-PD-1-resistant metastatic lung cancer. TCRdb's table, derived via immunoSEQ multiplex PCR, lists solely in-frame clones and lacks some. The sample consists of about 32,000 clones, 74% of them appearing once. The source was blood, collected at baseline. These receptors came from a woman aged 30 to 85 with non-small cell lung cancer. Each CDR3 is given with its conserved first and last residue. D genes are given only for firm matches. Some rows have no size entry. The others give once, few or many, or a class for an expanded clone.

CDR3 length: 15; D gene: .; V gene: TRBV5-1; J gene: TRBJ1-5; clone size: .; CDR3 protein: CASSSEGGINQPQHF; CDR3 DNA: TGCGCCAGCAGCTCGGAGGGAGGGATCAATCAGCCCCAGCATTTT
CDR3 length: 14; D gene: .; V gene: TRBV5-8; J gene: TRBJ2-3; clone size: .; CDR3 protein: CASSLAPGWDTQYF; CDR3 DNA: TGTGCCAGCAGCTTGGCCCCCGGATGGGATACGCAGTATTTT
CDR3 length: 15; D gene: .; V gene: TRBV4-1; J gene: TRBJ2-2; clone size: .; CDR3 protein: CASSLGPQNTGELFF; CDR3 DNA: TGCGCCAGCAGCCTGGGACCACAGAACACCGGGGAGCTGTTTTTT
CDR3 length: 15; D gene: .; V gene: TRBV5-1; J gene: TRBJ2-3; clone size: .; CDR3 protein: CASSPGGVSTDTQYF; CDR3 DNA: TGCGCCAGCAGCCCAGGGGGGGTTAGCACAGATACGCAGTATTTT
CDR3 length: 14; D gene: .; V gene: TRBV4-1; J gene: TRBJ2-2; clone size: once; CDR3 protein: CASSQKMNTGELFF; CDR3 DNA: TGCGCCAGCAGCCAAAAAATGAACACCGGGGAGCTGTTTTTT
CDR3 length: 18; D gene: TRBD1; V gene: TRBV6-1; J gene: TRBJ2-7; clone size: .; CDR3 protein: CASSDGTGEISAPYEQYF; CDR3 DNA: TGTGCCAGCAGTGACGGGACAGGGGAAATCTCGGCGCCCTACGAGCAGTACTTC
CDR3 length: 17; D gene: .; V gene: TRBV11-2; J gene: TRBJ1-3; clone size: medium-sized; CDR3 protein: CASSLDVIGGTGNTIYF; CDR3 DNA: TGTGCCAGCAGCTTAGATGTGATCGGGGGGACCGGAAACACCATATATTTT
CDR3 length: 16; D gene: .; V gene: TRBV5-6; J gene: TRBJ2-7; clone size: .; CDR3 protein: CASSLPGAASSYEQYF; CDR3 DNA: TGTGCCAGCAGCTTGCCAGGGGCGGCCAGCTCCTACGAGCAGTACTTC
CDR3 length: 15; D gene: TRBD1; V gene: TRBV5-4; J gene: TRBJ1-2; clone size: few; CDR3 protein: CASSLAGGANYGYTF; CDR3 DNA: TGTGCCAGCAGCTTGGCAGGGGGAGCTAACTATGGCTACACCTTC
CDR3 length: 14; D gene: .; V gene: TRBV27; J gene: TRBJ1-5; clone size: .; CDR3 protein: CASSSNGLRQPQHF; CDR3 DNA: TGTGCCAGCAGTTCTAACGGGCTTAGACAGCCCCAGCATTTT
CDR3 length: 13; D gene: .; V gene: TRBV7-9; J gene: TRBJ2-7; clone size: .; CDR3 protein: CASSLLLDNQQYF; CDR3 DNA: TGTGCCAGCAGCTTATTACTAGACAACCAGCAGTACTTC
CDR3 length: 15; D gene: .; V gene: TRBV15; J gene: TRBJ2-1; clone size: .; CDR3 protein: CATSRDLAGDNEQFF; CDR3 DNA: TGTGCCACCAGCAGAGATCTGGCAGGAGACAATGAGCAGTTCTTC
CDR3 length: 14; D gene: TRBD2; V gene: TRBV9; J gene: TRBJ2-4; clone size: .; CDR3 protein: CASSVASAGNIQYF; CDR3 DNA: TGTGCCAGCAGCGTAGCTTCAGCGGGGAACATTCAGTACTTC
CDR3 length: 12; D gene: .; V gene: TRBV29-1; J gene: TRBJ1-1; clone size: few; CDR3 protein: CSGERPGQTIFF; CDR3 DNA: TGCAGCGGTGAAAGACCTGGACAGACGATTTTCTTT
CDR3 length: 15; D gene: .; V gene: TRBV19; J gene: TRBJ1-2; clone size: .; CDR3 protein: CASSDHRAGKYGYTF; CDR3 DNA: TGTGCCAGTAGTGACCACAGGGCGGGGAAATATGGCTACACCTTC
CDR3 length: 15; D gene: TRBD1; V gene: TRBV5-4; J gene: TRBJ2-2; clone size: few; CDR3 protein: CASSQDRGRTGELFF; CDR3 DNA: TGTGCCAGCAGCCAGGACAGGGGGAGGACCGGGGAGCTGTTTTTT
CDR3 length: 14; D gene: .; V gene: TRBV4-2; J gene: TRBJ1-5; clone size: .; CDR3 protein: CASSQEGNNQPQHF; CDR3 DNA: TGTGCCAGCAGCCAAGAGGGGAACAATCAGCCCCAGCATTTT
CDR3 length: 16; D gene: .; V gene: TRBV6-1; J gene: TRBJ1-2; clone size: .; CDR3 protein: CASSERPRVSNYGYTF; CDR3 DNA: TGTGCCAGCAGTGAACGGCCCAGGGTCTCTAACTATGGCTACACCTTC
CDR3 length: 14; D gene: .; V gene: TRBV28; J gene: TRBJ1-2; clone size: .; CDR3 protein: CASSLAGAGRGYTF; CDR3 DNA: TGTGCCAGCAGTTTAGCCGGGGCCGGCCGTGGCTACACCTTC
CDR3 length: 9; D gene: .; V gene: TRBV20-1; J gene: TRBJ1-2; clone size: .; CDR3 protein: CSALDGYTF; CDR3 DNA: TGCAGTGCCCTCGATGGCTACACCTTC
CDR3 length: 13; D gene: TRBD1; V gene: TRBV27; J gene: TRBJ1-4; clone size: .; CDR3 protein: CASSINRGEKLFF; CDR3 DNA: TGTGCCAGCAGTATCAACAGGGGTGAGAAACTGTTTTTT
CDR3 length: 14; D gene: .; V gene: TRBV6-4; J gene: TRBJ2-2; clone size: few; CDR3 protein: CASSDSLETGELFF; CDR3 DNA: TGTGCCAGCAGTGACTCCCTAGAGACCGGGGAGCTGTTTTTT
CDR3 length: 14; D gene: .; V gene: TRBV5-5; J gene: TRBJ2-7; clone size: .; CDR3 protein: CASSLGTETYEQYF; CDR3 DNA: TGTGCCAGCAGCTTGGGGACAGAGACCTACGAGCAGTACTTC
CDR3 length: 13; D gene: .; V gene: TRBV9; J gene: TRBJ2-5; clone size: .; CDR3 protein: CASSASQQETQYF; CDR3 DNA: TGTGCCAGCAGCGCCTCCCAGCAAGAGACCCAGTACTTC
CDR3 length: 14; D gene: .; V gene: TRBV7-2; J gene: TRBJ1-2; clone size: .; CDR3 protein: CASSLVLQNYGYTF; CDR3 DNA: TGTGCCAGCAGCTTAGTGCTCCAGAACTATGGCTACACCTTC
CDR3 length: 14; D gene: TRBD2; V gene: TRBV5-1; J gene: TRBJ2-7; clone size: .; CDR3 protein: CASSPDSGAYEQYF; CDR3 DNA: TGCGCCAGCAGCCCCGACAGCGGGGCCTACGAGCAGTACTTC
CDR3 length: 14; D gene: .; V gene: TRBV21-1; J gene: TRBJ1-4; clone size: few; CDR3 protein: CASSYRDRRKKLFF; CDR3 DNA: TGTGCCAGCAGCTACCGGGACAGGCGGAAAAAACTGTTTTTT